This T cell receptor (beta chain) was sequenced in a study of cytotoxic CD8 clonotypes in ibrutinib-treated CLL. This clone was counted between two and nine times. Per germline, CDR1 SGHRS and CDR2 YFSETQ. V lost 5 bases and J lost 1, with 13 bases in between. The CDR3 is 14 amino acids. Method: immunoSEQ multiplex PCR; TCRdb's copy keeps in-frame clones and lacks some. The sample holds approximately 190,000 clones, 79% seen once. The sample in question was PBMCs, obtained after 12 months of ibrutinib treatment. The receptor was isolated from a human donor with chronic lymphocytic leukemia. This chain connects TRBV5-1 to TRBJ2-7; D not certain. The CDR3 DNA is TGCGCCAGCAGTCCTACGACGGGTTCCTACGAGCAGTACTTC. Encoded protein: CASSPTTGSYEQYF.